This TCR beta chain was obtained from a study of human T cells and chemical hapten exposure. Study-level findings and limits: Donors had alopecia, so their immune response may differ from healthy people's.

As for time point: patch test 3, about 24 weeks after DPC sensitization. Treatment specified: therapeutic diphenylcyclopropenone sensitization with weekly scalp DPC. TCRdb processed the RACE reads anew with MiXCR; each CDR3 protein has one entry. The sample holds about 71,000 distinct CDR3 sequences, 8.5% to 14% seen once. V was trimmed by 1 base and J by 0 bases, leaving 0 bases between them. The CDR3 spans 11 residues. From germline, CDR1 is SQVTM and CDR2 ANQGSEA. Worth noting for this clonotype: As yet, its antigen is unknown.

The clonotype was recovered from a woman between 45 and 60 years old with alopecia areata. Some clones in this sample may be carry-over from other donors' samples. The starting material was whole blood, obtained in connection with sensitization to the hapten diphenylcyclopropenone (DPC). The rearrangement links TRBV29-1 to TRBJ1-2; D is unclear. The CDR3 nucleotides read TGCAGCGTTGAAGCTAACTATGGCTACACCTTC. Translated: CSVEANYGYTF.